This passage covers 25 T cell receptor beta chains from one sample sequenced in a study of CD8+ T cells in alopecia areata. Reverse transcribed after extraction, RNA yielded cDNA as the sequencing template. Measured with immunoSEQ multiplex PCR; TCRdb has only the in-frame clones, and not every one. Of about 140,000 clones listed, approximately 80% are singletons. Treatment defined: oral pan-JAK inhibitor, 5-10 mg twice daily. This specimen consisted of CD8+ T cells sorted from blood, obtained at week 4, from a patient treated with tofacitinib. The source of these receptors is a human donor with alopecia areata.

J is TRBJ2-5 and V is TRBV21-1; the DNA was not used to check the table's D call, TRBD1. TRBV21-1 is tagged as a pseudogene. The CDR3 is 16 residues long. CDR3 amino acids: CASSNRDRDLRETQYF. As DNA, the CDR3 is TGTGCCAGCAGCAACCGGGACAGGGACCTTAGGGAGACCCAGTACTTC.

This clone was picked up one time. One end of the junction fails to match germline, which may point to a read error. The CDR3 reads CAGSRPWDYGYTF. DNA for the CDR3: TGTGCCGGGAGCAGGCCCTGGGACTATGGCTACACCTTC. V gene TRBV30 combines with J gene TRBJ1-2; D gene unclear. CDR3 length: 13 amino acids. Germline CDR1 GTSNPN, CDR2 SVGIG (reference sequence).

The chain recombines TRBV2 with TRBJ2-3; 11 nucleotides line up with TRBD2. Germline V gene data show CDR1 as SNHLY and CDR2 as FYNNEI. The J segment lost 0 bases and the V segment lost 6 bases, leaving 5 bases of the junction unmatched. The CDR3 runs to 16 residues. The CDR3 DNA sequence: TGTGCCAGCAGCGAGGGACTAGCGGCTAGCACAGATACGCAGTATTTT. This translates into CASSEGLAASTDTQYF.

This sequence joins TRBV30 and TRBJ2-5; D not resolved. Near its end, the DNA agrees better with TRBJ2-7, so the J call may be wrong. This CDR3 contains 14 residues. CDR1 GTSNPN and CDR2 SVGIG come from the germline V gene (reference sequence). The CDR3 DNA follows: TGTGCCTGGAGTCCCAGCTATCAGACCTACGAGCAGTACTTC. As protein: CAWSPSYQTYEQYF.

V gene TRBV7-2 combines with J gene TRBJ1-4; D is unresolved. The germline gives CDR1 SGHTA, CDR2 FQGNSA. CDR3 length: 16 residues. Trimming stripped 1 base from V and 4 bases from J, with 13 bases between. The CDR3 here is CASSLGTAEHNEKLFF. CDR3 DNA: TGTGCCAGCAGCTTAGGGACCGCGGAACATAATGAAAAACTGTTTTTT.

CDR3 in amino acids: CASRERGFDEQFF. The CDR3 region has the DNA TGTGCCAGCAGGGAGCGGGGCTTTGATGAGCAGTTCTTC. V usage is TRBV5-6 and J usage is TRBJ2-1, with 7 bases fitting TRBD2. V lost 5 bases and J lost 8; bases outside the gene matches: 7. Germline V CDR1 and CDR2: SGHDT, YYEEEE. This CDR3 spans 13 amino acids. The variable domain in full, with the rest retrieved from reference TRBV5-6 and TRBJ2-1, is DAGVTQSPTHLIKTRGQQVTLRCSPKSGHDTVSWYQQALGQGPQFIFQYYEEEERQRGNFPDRFSGHQFPNYSSELNVNALLLGDSALYLCASRERGFDEQFFGPGTRLTVL.

The V and J genes are TRBV7-6 and TRBJ2-7, with D maybe TRBD2 (6 bases). The CDR3 runs to 15 residues. The V and J ends lost 2 bases and 5 bases respectively, with 16 bases between them. Germline CDR1 SGHVS, CDR2 FNYEAQ. The CDR3 is CASSLLAGLGNEQYF. CDR3 DNA: TGTGCCAGCAGCTTATTGGCGGGGTTGGGAAACGAGCAGTACTTC.

The genes are TRBV29-1 and TRBJ1-2; 7 nucleotides match TRBD1. The CDR3 spans 13 residues. Trimming took 6 bases from V and 8 from J; bases not matched to a gene: 12. Germline V CDR1 and CDR2: SQVTM, ANQGSEA. This CDR3 reads CSVLDRAQGGYTF. In nucleotides, the CDR3 is TGCAGCGTCCTAGACAGGGCGCAGGGGGGCTACACCTTC.

The chain uses TRBV4-3 and TRBJ2-2, with D possibly called TRBD1 or TRBD2 (6 bases each). V was shortened by 0 bases and J by 4 bases, with 12 bases between the two germline ends. Germline loops: CDR1 LGHNA, CDR2 YSLEER. The CDR3 has 16 residues. The CDR3 sequence is CASSQERGLGTGELFF. CDR3 coding DNA: TGCGCCAGCAGCCAAGAACGGGGGCTCGGCACCGGGGAGCTGTTTTTT.

This clone was detected a few times. The same CDR3 arises from other DNA sequences in this sample as well. The chain uses TRBV7-9 and TRBJ1-1, with a possible D match to TRBD1 (6 bases). V lost 11 bases and J lost 6, with 16 bases in between. The CDR3 runs to 12 residues. Germline assignment: CDR1 SEHNR and CDR2 FQNEAQ (reference sequence). In DNA form, the CDR3 reads TGTGCCTCAGCTATGGGGGCCGCTGAAGCTTTCTTT. Amino acids: CASAMGAAEAFF. The whole variable domain, remainder taken from reference TRBV7-9 and TRBJ1-1, is DTGVSQNPRHKITKRGQNVTFRCDPISEHNRLYWYRQTLGQGPEFLTYFQNEAQLEKSRLLSDRFSAERPKGSFSTLEIQRTEQGDSAMYLCASAMGAAEAFFGQGTRLTVV.

This clone was recorded once. The chain combines TRBV4-1 with TRBJ2-5, with a weak D call TRBD2 (7 bases). The V end was cut by 4 bases, the J end by 5 bases, with 20 bases between. The CDR3 totals 16 residues. Germline lookup yields CDR1 MGHRA and CDR2 YSYEKL. The CDR3 DNA reads as TGCGCCAGCAGCCCGGACTCGGGGGGCCTCAGGGAGACCCAGTACTTC. Protein sequence: CASSPDSGGLRETQYF.

Here the CDR3 reads CASSPGGGQETQYF. Written as DNA, the CDR3 is TGTGCCAGCAGCCCCGGGGGGGGTCAAGAGACCCAGTACTTC. This chain connects TRBV7-2 to TRBJ2-5; 8 nucleotides agree with TRBD2. The germline V gene has CDR1 SGHTA and CDR2 FQGNSA. Losses at the gene ends were 5 bases for V and 2 bases for J; bases not matched to a gene: 4. This CDR3 comprises 14 residues.

This rearrangement joins TRBV10-2 to TRBJ2-1, with TRBD2 matching over 7 bases. The CDR3 is 13 residues long. Germline CDR1 reads WSHSY; CDR2 reads SAAADI. With V trimmed by 4 bases and J by 4 bases, 1 base remained unmatched. CDR3 loop: CASSGGGYNEQFF. The DNA of the CDR3 is TGCGCCAGCAGTGGCGGGGGATACAATGAGCAGTTCTTC.

The V call is TRBV5-1, the J call TRBJ2-7; D call uncertain. The CDR3 spans 13 residues. Per germline, CDR1 SGHRS and CDR2 YFSETQ. V gave up 4 bases and J gave up 5 bases, with 13 bases separating them. The CDR3 protein is CASSPSYGDEQYF. The CDR3 DNA is TGCGCCAGCAGCCCCTCTTACGGCGACGAGCAGTACTTC.

V usage is TRBV10-3 and J usage is TRBJ1-5, with TRBD1 as a possible D gene (5 bases). Germline V gives CDR1 ENHRY, CDR2 SYGVKD. There are 14 residues in the CDR3. Trimming removed 2 bases from V and 9 bases from J, with 14 bases in between. CDR3 region: CAISEDRGQWPQHF. DNA of the CDR3: TGTGCCATCAGTGAGGACCGAGGACAATGGCCCCAGCATTTT.

The V gene is TRBV29-1, the J gene TRBJ1-1, with TRBD1 matching over 9 bases. Germline V CDR1 and CDR2: SQVTM, ANQGSEA. Losses at the gene ends were 7 bases for V and 6 bases for J; bases not matched to a gene: 15. This CDR3 region has 15 residues. As DNA, the CDR3 is TGCAGCGCCGGTCCCGGGACAGGGTCTACCCCTGAAGCTTTCTTT. Encoded protein: CSAGPGTGSTPEAFF.

The V and J genes are TRBV5-1 and TRBJ2-1, with no clear D. The CDR3 length is 13 residues. CDR1 and CDR2 (germline): SGHRS, YFSETQ. Trimming removed 7 bases at V and 7 bases at J, with 15 bases between. CDR3 sequence: CASSLDQANEQFF. CDR3 DNA sequence: TGCGCCAGCTCCCTGGACCAGGCAAATGAGCAGTTCTTC.

This CDR3 is CASSANSYEQYF. Here the CDR3 DNA reads TGCGCCAGCAGCGCTAACTCCTACGAGCAGTACTTC. J is TRBJ2-7 and V is TRBV5-1, with D hard to call. The length of the CDR3 is 12 residues. From germline, CDR1 is SGHRS and CDR2 YFSETQ. V lost 4 bases, J lost 0 bases, and 5 bases lay in between.

This sequence joins TRBV27 and TRBJ2-5, with TRBD2 matching over 9 bases. This CDR3 spans 13 amino acids. Germline values: CDR1 MNHEY, CDR2 SMNVEV (reference sequence). The ends lost 6 bases at V and 5 bases at J; junction bases unmatched: 4. CDR3 DNA sequence: TGTGCCAGCAGAAGCGGGGGGACGGAGACCCAGTACTTC. Translating gives CASRSGGTETQYF.

In regard to this clone: Within the sample, other DNA sequences also encode this same CDR3. The V and J genes are TRBV19 and TRBJ2-7, with TRBD1 identical over 7 bases. With 1 base clipped from V and 3 bases from J, the junction kept 3 bases outside the gene matches. The CDR3 has 14 residues. Per the germline V gene, CDR1 is LNHDA and CDR2 is SQIVND (reference sequence). Written as DNA, the CDR3 is TGTGCCAGTAGTATAGGGACAGGAGACTACGAGCAGTACTTC. Its protein product is CASSIGTGDYEQYF.

V usage is TRBV6-5 and J usage is TRBJ2-1; 11 bases line up with TRBD2. The junction had 10 bases not matched to a gene; V was cut back by 6 bases and J by 9 bases. The CDR3 contains 15 residues. In germline, CDR1 is MNHEY, CDR2 SVGAGI. The CDR3 here is CASRRRLAGNIEQFF. The CDR3 nucleotides read TGTGCCAGCAGACGACGACTAGCGGGGAATATTGAGCAGTTCTTC.

As DNA, the CDR3 is TGTGCCAGCAGAGACAGTTTCGCCTATGGCTACACCTTC. Protein sequence: CASRDSFAYGYTF. The gene calls are TRBV2 and TRBJ1-2; D is possibly TRBD1 (5 bases). The CDR3 has 13 amino acids. The ends were cut back, 6 bases at V and 4 bases at J, with 12 bases in the middle. Germline CDR1 SNHLY, CDR2 FYNNEI. Full variable domain (remainder filled in from reference TRBV2 and TRBJ1-2): EPEVTQTPSHQVTQMGQEVILRCVPISNHLYFYWYRQILGQKVEFLVSFYNNEISEKSEIFDDQFSVERPDGSNFTLKIRSTKLEDSAMYFCASRDSFAYGYTFGSGTRLTVV.

Remarks on this clone: A junction end diverges from the germline sequence, so it may reflect a read error. The CDR3 reads CASSKDRQGTTDTQYF. CDR3 coding DNA: TGTGCCAGCAGCAAAGATCGTCAGGGGACCACAGATACGCAGTATTTT. The chain recombines TRBV4-2 with TRBJ2-3; TRBD1 might be the D (6 bases). The CDR3 contains 16 residues. The germline gives CDR1 LGHNA, CDR2 YNFKEQ.

This clone was observed a handful of times. The rearrangement joins TRBV7-8 to TRBJ2-7; D remains ambiguous. The CDR3 consists of 15 residues. CDR1 is SGHVS and CDR2 is FQNEAQ in the germline V gene. Trimming cost V 0 bases and J 2 bases, with 11 bases left between them. CDR3 region: CASSLAVGVTYEQYF. CDR3 sequence (DNA): TGTGCCAGCAGCTTAGCGGTTGGGGTTACCTACGAGCAGTACTTC. The entire variable domain, with the rest obtained from reference TRBV7-8 and TRBJ2-7, is as follows: GAGVSQSPRYKVAKRGQDVALRCDPISGHVSLFWYQQALGQGPEFLTYFQNEAQLDKSGLPSDRFFAERPEGSVSTLKIQRTQQEDSAVYLCASSLAVGVTYEQYFGPGTRLTVT.

The rearrangement uses TRBV2 and TRBJ2-7; 7 positions agree with TRBD2. Germline V gene sequence: CDR1 SNHLY, CDR2 FYNNEI. Losses at the gene ends were 6 bases for V and 3 bases for J; bases not matched to a gene: 5. The CDR3 length is 13 residues. CDR3 sequence (DNA): TGTGCCAGCAGGACTAGCCCAAACTACGAGCAGTACTTC. Protein sequence: CASRTSPNYEQYF.